The 22 T cell receptor beta chains below all came from one sample that was sequenced in a study of blood T cell repertoires in COVID-19. The table came from immunoSEQ multiplex PCR; TCRdb's copy has only in-frame clones and leaves some out. The table includes approximately 130,000 clones, more than 70% detected once. Sequenced: peripheral blood. The receptors stem from a man between 60 and 75 years old with acute or convalescent COVID-19.

The rearrangement uses TRBV25-1 and TRBJ1-3, with D perhaps matching TRBD1 (6 bases). The ends were cut back, 3 bases at V and 4 bases at J, with 19 bases in the middle. The CDR3 extends over 17 amino acids. Germline values: CDR1 MGHDK, CDR2 SYGVNS. The CDR3 protein is CASSDQGQINAGNTIYF. CDR3 in DNA: TGTGCCAGCAGTGATCAGGGGCAGATCAATGCAGGAAACACCATATATTTT.

The chain uses TRBV28 and TRBJ2-5; the D is unclear. V was clipped by 3 bases and J by 0 bases, with 5 bases between them. The CDR3 spans 13 residues. The germline V gene encodes CDR1 MDHEN and CDR2 SYDVKM. CDR3 residues: CASSFQYQETQYF. Written as DNA, the CDR3 is TGTGCCAGCAGTTTTCAGTACCAAGAGACCCAGTACTTC.

V gene TRBV11-2 combines with J gene TRBJ2-5; 11 positions agree with TRBD1. This CDR3 is 15 amino acids long. Germline CDR1 reads SGHAT; CDR2 reads FQNNGV. The V gene end was trimmed by 6 bases and the J gene end by 4 bases; junction bases not matched to a gene: 7. CDR3 amino acids: CASSYGQGARETQYF. The CDR3 DNA reads as TGTGCCAGCAGTTACGGACAGGGGGCGAGAGAGACCCAGTACTTC.

The chain carries TRBV4-3 and TRBJ1-5; D call uncertain. Per germline, CDR1 LGHNA and CDR2 YSLEER. Trimming took off 0 bases at V and 9 bases at J, with 12 bases between the two ends. The CDR3 contains 14 residues. DNA of the CDR3: TGCGCCAGCAGCCAAGAAGAGCATTTTCCGCCCCAGCATTTT. It is translated as CASSQEEHFPPQHF.

The genes are TRBV7-2 and TRBJ2-2, with D perhaps matching TRBD2 (6 bases). Germline V gene data show CDR1 as SGHTA and CDR2 as FQGNSA. CDR3 size: 16 residues. V lost 3 bases and J 0 bases, leaving 11 bases between the germline ends. CDR3: CASSLSSGANTGELFF. The CDR3 nucleotides read TGTGCCAGCAGCTTGAGTAGCGGCGCGAACACCGGGGAGCTGTTTTTT. The full variable domain, its missing parts supplied by reference TRBV7-2 and TRBJ2-2, is GAGVSQSPSNKVTEKGKDVELRCDPISGHTALYWYRQSLGQGLEFLIYFQGNSAPDKSGLPSDRFSAERTGGSVSTLTIQRTQQEDSAVYLCASSLSSGANTGELFFGEGSRLTVL.

The rearrangement joins TRBV28 to TRBJ2-4, with a weak D call TRBD2 (5 bases). Germline V gives CDR1 MDHEN, CDR2 SYDVKM. V dropped 3 bases and J dropped 5 bases, with 14 bases sitting between them. The CDR3 consists of 15 residues. The CDR3 nucleotides are TGTGCCAGCAGTTTTACCCCCGGGATCGAAAACATTCAGTACTTC. Protein product: CASSFTPGIENIQYF.

The CDR3, as DNA: TGCAGCGTTGGCGGCAGGGGGCGAAAAATGAACACTGAAGCTTTCTTT. Protein sequence: CSVGGRGRKMNTEAFF. The chain uses TRBV29-1 and TRBJ1-1; 8 bases map to TRBD1. After removal of 4 bases from V and 0 bases from J, the junction contained 10 bases not matched to a gene. Germline CDR1 is SQVTM and CDR2 is ANQGSEA. The CDR3 totals 16 residues.

The rearrangement links TRBV7-2 to TRBJ1-3; the D gene is possibly TRBD1 (6 bases). In germline, CDR1 is SGHTA, CDR2 FQGNSA. V was pared by 5 bases and J by 8 bases, with 16 bases between. The length of the CDR3 is 14 residues. The CDR3 nucleotides are TGTGCCAGCAGCCCCGGACAGCCTGGGGACACCATATATTTT. Its protein is CASSPGQPGDTIYF.

Only a few counts were recorded for this clone. This rearrangement joins TRBV30 to TRBJ1-6; D perhaps matches TRBD1 (5 bases). There are 16 residues in the CDR3. Germline-derived CDR1 and CDR2 are GTSNPN and SVGIG (reference sequence). The V end lost 3 bases, the J end lost 0 bases, and 12 bases lay between the germline ends. CDR3 sequence reads: CAWRKGRSSYNSPLHF. CDR3 DNA: TGTGCCTGGAGGAAGGGGCGTAGCTCCTATAATTCACCCCTCCACTTT.

This clone was detected only a few times. The rearrangement joins TRBV10-3 to TRBJ1-1; TRBD1 matches 7 bases. Germline-derived CDR1 and CDR2 are ENHRY and SYGVKD. V trimming: 0 bases; J trimming: 1 base; junction bases outside the gene matches: 11. There are 18 residues in the CDR3. The CDR3 protein is CAISESSSWDSPNTEAFF. DNA of the CDR3: TGTGCCATCAGTGAGTCGTCATCCTGGGACAGCCCGAACACTGAAGCTTTCTTT.

The chain employs TRBV7-9 and TRBJ2-5, with TRBD1 identical over 10 bases. Germline loops: CDR1 SEHNR, CDR2 FQNEAQ (reference sequence). With 5 bases clipped from V and 5 bases from J, the junction kept 8 bases outside the gene matches. There are 15 residues in the CDR3. The CDR3 loop is CASSLRQGAHETQYF. Written as DNA, the CDR3 is TGTGCCAGCAGCCTCCGACAGGGGGCTCACGAGACCCAGTACTTC.

Only one count was recorded for this clone. The rearrangement uses TRBV24-1 and TRBJ2-1; maybe TRBD1 (6 bases). Germline CDR1 and CDR2: KGHDR and SFDVKD. V was trimmed by 5 bases and J by 4 bases, leaving 17 bases between them. The CDR3 consists of 16 residues. The CDR3 bases are TGTGCCACCAGTGGATCCGCAGCTAGGGGGTACAATGAGCAGTTCTTC. This codes for CATSGSAARGYNEQFF.

The chain employs TRBV18 and TRBJ1-1, with 7 bases that match TRBD1. V lost 5 bases and J lost 4; bases outside the gene matches: 10. There are 15 residues in the CDR3. Germline CDR1 is KGHSH and CDR2 is LQKENI. The CDR3 sequence: CASSFQGVGSTEAFF. In nucleotides, the CDR3 is TGTGCCAGCTCATTTCAGGGGGTGGGTAGCACTGAAGCTTTCTTT.

Written as DNA, the CDR3 is TGCGCCAGCAGCCCCGACAGTTACTCCTCTGGGGCCAACGTCCTGACTTTC. Translating it yields CASSPDSYSSGANVLTF. The J gene is TRBJ2-6, the V gene TRBV4-3, with D possibly being TRBD1 (5 bases). Germline CDR1 LGHNA, CDR2 YSLEER. CDR3 length equals 17 residues. V lost 4 bases and J lost 0, with 13 bases in between.

The chain joins TRBV27 to TRBJ2-2; a possible D gene is TRBD2 (6 bases). The CDR3 consists of 18 residues. From germline, CDR1 is MNHEY and CDR2 SMNVEV (reference sequence). Between the trimmed V and J ends, which lost 3 bases and 2 bases, there was a span of 19 bases. The CDR3 sequence is CASSFASSYSGNTGELFF. The CDR3 DNA follows: TGTGCCAGCAGTTTTGCTTCGTCCTATAGCGGTAACACCGGGGAGCTGTTTTTT.

V is TRBV13 and J is TRBJ2-7; 8 positions match TRBD1. Germline assignment: CDR1 PRHDT and CDR2 FYEKMQ (reference sequence). J gave up 2 bases and V 5 bases, and 11 bases lay outside the gene matches. The CDR3 sequence is 16 residues long. Here the CDR3 DNA reads TGTGCCAGCAGCCCTCCCTGGACAGGGAAGGCCTACGAGCAGTACTTC. Protein sequence: CASSPPWTGKAYEQYF.

This clone was picked up a small number of times. The genes are TRBV2 and TRBJ2-1; TRBD2 aligns across 7 bases. There are 12 residues in the CDR3. The germline V gene has CDR1 SNHLY and CDR2 FYNNEI. With 0 bases clipped from V and 16 bases from J, the junction kept 6 bases outside the gene matches. The CDR3 is CASSEARPGGFF. The CDR3 DNA reads as TGTGCCAGCAGTGAAGCGCGGCCGGGAGGCTTCTTC. Supplemented by reference TRBV2 and TRBJ2-1, the full variable domain reads EPEVTQTPSHQVTQMGQEVILRCVPISNHLYFYWYRQILGQKVEFLVSFYNNEISEKSEIFDDQFSVERPDGSNFTLKIRSTKLEDSAMYFCASSEARPGGFFGPGTRLTVL.

J is TRBJ1-5 and V is TRBV28; TRBD1 might be the D (6 bases). V lost 6 bases and J lost 6, with 12 bases in between. From germline, CDR1 is MDHEN and CDR2 SYDVKM. This CDR3 contains 13 residues. The CDR3 protein is CASRTGSPQPQHF. The CDR3 DNA follows: TGTGCCAGCAGGACAGGTTCGCCTCAGCCCCAGCATTTT.

The V call is TRBV5-1, the J call TRBJ1-1, with TRBD1 matching 9 bases. The CDR3 contains 15 residues. The germline gives CDR1 SGHRS, CDR2 YFSETQ. Trimming removed 4 bases from V and 3 bases from J; junction bases left unmatched: 7. The CDR3: CASSIWTGAYTEAFF. CDR3 sequence (DNA): TGCGCCAGCAGCATCTGGACAGGGGCCTACACTGAAGCTTTCTTT.

This CDR3 is CSASSQTSGRVTYEQYF. CDR3 nucleotide sequence: TGCAGTGCTAGTTCGCAGACTAGCGGGAGGGTTACCTACGAGCAGTACTTC. J is TRBJ2-7 and V is TRBV20-1; 14 nucleotides match TRBD2. The CDR3 extends over 17 amino acids. V lost 3 bases to trimming and J lost 2 bases; unmatched junction nucleotides: 9. Germline CDR1 and CDR2: DFQATT and SNEGSKA (reference sequence).

J is TRBJ1-4 and V is TRBV5-1, with 7 bases identical to TRBD1. The CDR3 contains 14 residues. The germline V gene encodes CDR1 SGHRS and CDR2 YFSETQ. V lost 2 bases, J lost 7 bases, and 5 bases stayed unmatched. In DNA, the CDR3 is TGCGCCAGCAGCTTAGGGACAGTGGGTGAAAAACTGTTTTTT. This gives the protein CASSLGTVGEKLFF.

The rearrangement uses TRBV7-8 and TRBJ1-1; TRBD1 matches at 10 bases. This CDR3 has 15 amino acids. The J segment lost 4 bases and the V segment lost 5 bases, leaving 7 bases of the junction unmatched. Germline CDR1 is SGHVS and CDR2 is FQNEAQ. The CDR3 DNA is TGTGCCAGCAGCCCGAGACAGGGGGCGTTCACTGAAGCTTTCTTT. Its protein is CASSPRQGAFTEAFF.